This is a list of T cell receptor beta chains from one sample in a study of regulatory T cells in long-lasting Graves disease. One entry per CDR3 protein results from TCRdb running MiXCR on the multiplex PCR reads. The sample lists 300,000 to 500,000 distinct CDR3 sequences; more than 20% were seen once. The sample was peripheral blood mononuclear cells (PBMCs), taken when the disease was refractory, from a patient treated with antithyroid drugs. Receptors were obtained from a female donor with Graves disease. CDR3s include the opening cysteine and the closing phenylalanine or tryptophan. D genes are given only for firm matches. Size values are once, few and many counts, or a class for expanded clones, and some rows have none.

v_call,clone_size,d_call,j_call,cdr3_aa,cdr3_nt
TRBV20-1,-,TRBD1,TRBJ2-7,CSAQGQGSYEQYF,TGCAGTGCCCAGGGACAGGGCAGTTACGAGCAGTACTTC
TRBV6-2/TRBV6-3,many,TRBD2,TRBJ2-4,CASSHREDKNIQYF,TGTGCCAGCAGTCACCGGGAGGACAAAAACATTCAGTACTTC
TRBV5-5,-,-,TRBJ2-2,CASAAVDRELFF,TGTGCCAGCGCGGCCGTCGACAGGGAGCTGTTTTTT
TRBV6-1,-,TRBD2,TRBJ2-5,CAGRTSGKWTQYF,TGTGCCGGCAGGACTAGCGGGAAATGGACCCAGTACTTC
TRBV10-3,many,TRBD2,TRBJ2-7,CAISVWREQGYEQYF,TGTGCCATCAGTGTCTGGCGGGAGCAGGGCTACGAGCAGTACTTC
TRBV15,-,-,TRBJ1-2,CATSRGGPGNYGYTF,TGTGCCACCAGCAGAGGGGGGCCAGGGAACTATGGCTACACCTTC
TRBV12-3/TRBV12-4,few,-,TRBJ2-6,CASTGNSGANVLTF,TGTGCCAGCACCGGTAACTCTGGGGCCAACGTCCTGACTTTC
TRBV6-5,many,-,TRBJ1-2,CASSYSSVGYTF,TGTGCCAGCAGTTACTCGTCGGTAGGCTACACCTTC
TRBV9,-,-,TRBJ2-7,CASSVGQGVEQYF,TGTGCCAGCAGCGTAGGGCAGGGCGTCGAGCAGTACTTC
TRBV5-6,few,-,TRBJ2-5,CASSLAYTEETQYF,TGTGCCAGCAGCTTGGCGTACACCGAAGAGACCCAGTACTTC
TRBV2,many,TRBD1,TRBJ1-5,CASRAGGNSNQPQHF,TGTGCCAGCAGGGCAGGGGGAAATAGCAATCAGCCCCAGCATTTT
TRBV28,-,TRBD1,TRBJ1-6,CASSTRGRNSPLHF,TGTGCCAGCAGTACCAGGGGGCGTAATTCACCCCTCCACTTT
TRBV28,many,-,TRBJ1-1,CAILSGTEAFF,TGTGCCATTTTAAGCGGAACTGAAGCTTTCTTT
TRBV2,many,-,TRBJ2-7,CASIPEDSYEQYF,TGTGCCAGCATTCCAGAGGACTCCTACGAGCAGTACTTC
TRBV24-1,-,-,TRBJ1-5,CATSDSWTDNQPQHF,TGTGCCACCAGTGATTCCTGGACAGACAATCAGCCCCAGCATTTT
TRBV12-3/TRBV12-4,-,-,TRBJ1-3,CASSLQGSSGNTIYF,TGTGCCAGCAGTTTACAGGGGAGCTCTGGAAACACCATATATTTT
TRBV2,-,TRBD1,TRBJ2-2,CASSEFHWLPGDRGSGGELFF,TGTGCCAGCAGTGAATTCCACTGGCTGCCTGGGGACAGGGGTTCTGGCGGGGAGCTGTTTTTT
TRBV5-1,few,-,TRBJ2-7,CASSPKLSGPGEQYF,TGCGCCAGCAGCCCCAAACTGAGCGGGCCGGGGGAGCAGTACTTC
TRBV28,few,TRBD1,TRBJ1-1,CASSNGGTGNTEAFF,TGTGCCAGCAGCAACGGGGGGACAGGGAACACTGAAGCTTTCTTT
TRBV5-1,few,-,TRBJ1-1,CASSLEGVGNTEAFF,TGCGCCAGCAGCTTGGAGGGGGTTGGGAACACTGAAGCTTTCTTT